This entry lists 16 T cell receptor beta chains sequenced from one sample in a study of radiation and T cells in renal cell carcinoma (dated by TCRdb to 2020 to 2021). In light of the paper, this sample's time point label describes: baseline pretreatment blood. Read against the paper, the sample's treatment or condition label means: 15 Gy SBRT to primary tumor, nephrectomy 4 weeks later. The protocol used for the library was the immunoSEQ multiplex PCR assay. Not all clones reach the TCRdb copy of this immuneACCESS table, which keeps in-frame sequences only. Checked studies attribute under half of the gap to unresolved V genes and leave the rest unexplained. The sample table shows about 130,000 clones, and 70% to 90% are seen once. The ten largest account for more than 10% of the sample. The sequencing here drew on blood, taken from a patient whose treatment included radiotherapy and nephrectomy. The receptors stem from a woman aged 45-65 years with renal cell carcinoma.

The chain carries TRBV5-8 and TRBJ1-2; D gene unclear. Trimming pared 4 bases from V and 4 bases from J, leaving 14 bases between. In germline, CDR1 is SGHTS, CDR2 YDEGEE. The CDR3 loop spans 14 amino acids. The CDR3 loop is CASSPEGHPYGYTF. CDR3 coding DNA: TGTGCCAGCAGCCCAGAAGGGCACCCCTATGGCTACACCTTC. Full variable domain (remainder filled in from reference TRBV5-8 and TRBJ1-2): EAGVTQSPTHLIKTRGQQATLRCSPISGHTSVYWYQQALGLGLQFLLWYDEGEERNRGNFPPRFSGRQFPNYSSELNVNALELEDSALYLCASSPEGHPYGYTFGSGTRLTVV.

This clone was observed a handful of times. The CDR3 bases are TGCACCAGCAGCCAGGTGCACCTTGGGGCAGGGTTTTTAAATGGCTACACCTTC. Amino acid sequence: CTSSQVHLGAGFLNGYTF. The rearrangement joins TRBV1 to TRBJ1-2; the D call TRBD1 from the table was never checked on the DNA. TRBV1 has pseudogene status. The CDR3 runs to 18 residues.

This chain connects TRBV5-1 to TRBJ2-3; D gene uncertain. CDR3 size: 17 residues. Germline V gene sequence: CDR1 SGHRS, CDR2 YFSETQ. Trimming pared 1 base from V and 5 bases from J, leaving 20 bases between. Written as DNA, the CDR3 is TGCGCCAGCAGCTTGCTCGGCGACTCCCAAGGGAAAGATACGCAGTATTTT. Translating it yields CASSLLGDSQGKDTQYF.

In nucleotides, the CDR3 is TGTGCCAGCAGCTTATTCGGGTCCCGGGAGACCCAGTACTTC. As protein: CASSLFGSRETQYF. The V call is TRBV7-2, the J call TRBJ2-5; D ambiguous. The CDR3 is 14 residues long. The V end lost 2 bases, the J end lost 5 bases, and 12 bases lay between the germline ends. Germline V gene sequence: CDR1 SGHTA, CDR2 FQGNSA.

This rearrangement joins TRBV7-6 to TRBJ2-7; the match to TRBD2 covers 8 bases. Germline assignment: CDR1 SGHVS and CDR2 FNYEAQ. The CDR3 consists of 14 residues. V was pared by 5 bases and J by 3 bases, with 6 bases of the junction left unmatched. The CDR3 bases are TGTGCCAGCAGCCAATTTGGGACTAGCTACGAGCAGTACTTC. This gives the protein CASSQFGTSYEQYF.

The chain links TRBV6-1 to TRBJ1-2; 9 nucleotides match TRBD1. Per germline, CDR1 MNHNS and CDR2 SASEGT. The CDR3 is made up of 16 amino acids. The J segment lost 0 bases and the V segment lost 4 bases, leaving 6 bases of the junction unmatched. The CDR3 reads CASSGQGGAANYGYTF. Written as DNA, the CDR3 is TGTGCCAGCAGTGGACAGGGGGGCGCGGCTAACTATGGCTACACCTTC.

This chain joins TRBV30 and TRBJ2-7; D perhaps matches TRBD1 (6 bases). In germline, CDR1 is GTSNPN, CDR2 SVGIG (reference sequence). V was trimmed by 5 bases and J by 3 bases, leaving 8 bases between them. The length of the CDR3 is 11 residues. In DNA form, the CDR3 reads TGTGCCTGGGGGGGCCTCTACGAGCAGTACTTC. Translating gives CAWGGLYEQYF.

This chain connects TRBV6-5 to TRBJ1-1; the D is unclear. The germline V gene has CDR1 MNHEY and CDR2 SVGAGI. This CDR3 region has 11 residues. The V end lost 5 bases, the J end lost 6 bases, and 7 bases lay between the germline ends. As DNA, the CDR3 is TGTGCCAGCAGTCAAGTGCCTGAAGCTTTCTTT. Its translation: CASSQVPEAFF.

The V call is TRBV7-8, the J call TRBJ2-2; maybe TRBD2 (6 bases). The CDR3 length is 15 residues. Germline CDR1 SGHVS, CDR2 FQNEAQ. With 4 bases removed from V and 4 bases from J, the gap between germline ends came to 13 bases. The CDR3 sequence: CASSSPRGSTGELFF. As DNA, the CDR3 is TGTGCCAGCAGCTCCCCTCGGGGGAGCACCGGGGAGCTGTTTTTT.

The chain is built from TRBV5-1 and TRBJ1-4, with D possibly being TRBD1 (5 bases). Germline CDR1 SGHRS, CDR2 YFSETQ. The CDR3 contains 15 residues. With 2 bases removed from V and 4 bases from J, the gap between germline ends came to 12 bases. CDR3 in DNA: TGCGCCAGCAGCTTAGGATCGGGGGGTAATGAAAAACTGTTTTTT. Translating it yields CASSLGSGGNEKLFF.

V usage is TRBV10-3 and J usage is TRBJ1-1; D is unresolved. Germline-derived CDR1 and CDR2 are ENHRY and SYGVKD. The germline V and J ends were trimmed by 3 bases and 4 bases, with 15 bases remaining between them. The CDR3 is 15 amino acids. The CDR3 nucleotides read TGTGCCATCAGTGACCCGTCGCGGTCGGGCACTGAAGCTTTCTTT. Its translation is CAISDPSRSGTEAFF.

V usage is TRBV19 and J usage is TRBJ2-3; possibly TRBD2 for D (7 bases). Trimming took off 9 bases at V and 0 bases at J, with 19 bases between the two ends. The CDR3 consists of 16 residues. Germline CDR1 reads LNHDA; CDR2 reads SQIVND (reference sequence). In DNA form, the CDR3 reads TGTGCCAGCCTGTCGAGGGGGGGCCAGAGCACAGATACGCAGTATTTT. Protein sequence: CASLSRGGQSTDTQYF. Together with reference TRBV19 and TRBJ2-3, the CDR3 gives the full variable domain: DGGITQSPKYLFRKEGQNVTLSCEQNLNHDAMYWYRQDPGQGLRLIYYSQIVNDFQKGDIAEGYSVSREKKESFPLTVTSAQKNPTAFYLCASLSRGGQSTDTQYFGPGTRLTVL.

The CDR3 region has the DNA TGTGCCAGCAGTCCTGCTGGCAGTATGAACACTGAAGCTTTCTTT. Its translation: CASSPAGSMNTEAFF. V is TRBV6-5 and J is TRBJ1-1; no reliable D call. CDR1 and CDR2 (germline): MNHEY, SVGAGI. This CDR3 has 15 residues. V gave up 5 bases and J gave up 0 bases, with 13 bases separating them.

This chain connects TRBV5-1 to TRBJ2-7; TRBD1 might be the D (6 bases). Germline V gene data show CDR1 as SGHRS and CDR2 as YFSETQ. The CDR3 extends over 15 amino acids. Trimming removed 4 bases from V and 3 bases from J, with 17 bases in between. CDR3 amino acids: CASSIYSGTIYEQYF. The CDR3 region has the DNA TGCGCCAGCAGCATTTACTCCGGGACAATCTACGAGCAGTACTTC.

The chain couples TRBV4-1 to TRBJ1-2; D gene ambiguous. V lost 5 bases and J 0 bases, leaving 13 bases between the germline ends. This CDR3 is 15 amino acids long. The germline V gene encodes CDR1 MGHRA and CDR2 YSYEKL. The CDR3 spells CASSSEGRTNYGYTF. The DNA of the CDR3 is TGCGCCAGCAGCTCGGAAGGGAGAACTAACTATGGCTACACCTTC.

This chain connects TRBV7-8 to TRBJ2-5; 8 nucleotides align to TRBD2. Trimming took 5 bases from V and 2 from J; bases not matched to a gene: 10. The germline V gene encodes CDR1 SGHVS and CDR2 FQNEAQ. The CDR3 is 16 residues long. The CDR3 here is CASSTRPRGGQETQYF. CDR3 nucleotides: TGTGCCAGCAGCACCCGACCCCGCGGGGGGCAAGAGACCCAGTACTTC.